This T cell receptor beta chain comes out of a study of OX40 agonist ivuxolimab in advanced cancers. Regarding the complete study: Ivuxolimab was an agonistic, fully human IgG2 monoclonal antibody directed against OX40 (CD134), a costimulatory receptor. Partial responses were achieved by three dose-escalation patients, of whom one had hepatocellular carcinoma and two had cutaneous melanoma. Intravenous ivuxolimab was administered to patients every 2 weeks at six dose levels: 0.01, 0.1, 0.3, 1.5, 3 and 10 mg/kg. Among the 52 dose-escalation patients, about 20 had hepatocellular carcinoma, some 15 melanoma, 9 renal cell carcinoma and 9 head and neck cancer. Patients were allowed to have had prior anti-PD-1, anti-PD-L1 or anti-CTLA-4 therapy, and 40% of the dose-escalation patients had been treated with checkpoint inhibitors. The paper describes the monotherapy dose-escalation part (N of about 55 patients) of the phase I trial of ivuxolimab. In the dose-escalation cohort, nearly 85% of patients were male, and the mean age was around 65 years with a range of roughly 23 to 79. Peripheral TCRbeta sequencing aimed to test whether ivuxolimab altered TCR sequence diversity and caused clonal T-cell expansion.

For sequencing of the TCRbeta CDR3 region, genomic DNA was extracted from the sorted cells. TCRbeta CDR3 regions were sequenced using the immunoSEQ Assay. TCRdb mirrors the immuneACCESS table, restricted to in-frame sequences. Some clones are absent from its copies; in checked studies, under half trace to an unresolved V gene, and the reason for the others is unknown. This sample comprises around 16,000 clones, about 86% of them detected only once. The top ten constitute 3.5% to 4% of the sample. V drops 10 bases and J drops 7 bases, leaving 19 bases in between. The germline V gene encodes CDR1 SGHAT and CDR2 FQNNGV. The CDR3 runs 13 residues from the cysteine to the phenylalanine. Just the 39-base CDR3 DNA is kept, in frame starting at base 1. There are a few counts of this clone. The clone's antigen remains unknown. Qualities for individual bases were not recorded, and no much larger clone is one base off.

Findings and caveats that apply to the study as a whole: After ivuxolimab, more expanded clones were found on average in CD8+ T cells than in CD4+ T cells. In the 0.1-3.0 mg/kg groups, partial responders had among the lowest normalized peripheral clonal expansion, particularly in CD8+ T cells. At doses of 0.1 to 3.0 mg/kg, clonal expansion of both CD4+ and CD8+ blood T cells was observed from baseline to week 6. Low levels of normalized T-cell clonal expansion were also seen in some patients who did not respond. Which antigens the clonally expanded peripheral T cells were specific for was not determined.

The trial excluded patients who had a history of autoimmune disease or were on systemic immunosuppression. In every dose cohort, peripheral blood was drawn for TCR sequencing at baseline, cycle 4 day 1, and cycle 7 day 1. The samples were drawn from a first-in-human, open-label, multicenter phase I dose-escalation trial of ivuxolimab. Adults with locally advanced or metastatic melanoma, renal cell carcinoma, hepatocellular carcinoma or head and neck squamous cell carcinoma were enrolled in the trial. CD4+ and CD8+ T cells were sorted separately from peripheral blood before TCR sequencing. This sequence originates from an adult with an advanced solid tumor such as melanoma, head and neck, liver or kidney cancer. Recombination connected TRBV11-2 to TRBJ1-2; too little of a D gene remains to name it. The specimen comprised CD4+ or CD8+ T cells sorted from blood, sampled in a trial of the OX40 agonist ivuxolimab. The DNA reads as follows: TGTGCCACCAGAGTAAGCCCGCTTGGTGGCTACACCTTC. This encodes CATRVSPLGGYTF.